This T cell receptor (beta chain) was identified during a study of cytomegalovirus exposure and HLA in healthy donors. The donors, nominally healthy at sampling, likely had unrecorded immune exposures. This clone was seen once. What it binds is not known. CDR3 length: 16 amino acids. The ends were cut back, 6 bases at V and 0 bases at J, with 18 bases in the middle. Germline CDR1 SGHDN, CDR2 FVKESK. Study findings and constraints: Cytomegalovirus association was assigned to under 200 TCR beta chains.

With 60 Vbeta and 13 Jbeta primers, the PCR was carried out. Clones were sequenced by immunoSEQ multiplex PCR, and TCRdb holds only the in-frame ones, with some missing. In the table there are roughly 220,000 clones, 60% to 80% of which are singletons. The V and J genes are TRBV14 and TRBJ2-7, with a possible D match to TRBD2 (6 bases). Sequencing was carried out using PBMCs. The receptor was derived from a woman aged 30 to 39 in good health and CMV-seronegative. CDR3 amino acids: CASSRLRDGFSYEQYF. The CDR3 DNA reads as TGTGCCAGCAGTCGACTGCGGGACGGGTTCTCCTACGAGCAGTACTTC. The full variable domain, in which reference TRBV14 and TRBJ2-7 provide the parts outside the CDR3, is EAGVTQFPSHSVIEKGQTVTLRCDPISGHDNLYWYRRVMGKEIKFLLHFVKESKQDESGMPNNRFLAERTGGTYSTLKVQPAELEDSGVYFCASSRLRDGFSYEQYFGPGTRLTVT.